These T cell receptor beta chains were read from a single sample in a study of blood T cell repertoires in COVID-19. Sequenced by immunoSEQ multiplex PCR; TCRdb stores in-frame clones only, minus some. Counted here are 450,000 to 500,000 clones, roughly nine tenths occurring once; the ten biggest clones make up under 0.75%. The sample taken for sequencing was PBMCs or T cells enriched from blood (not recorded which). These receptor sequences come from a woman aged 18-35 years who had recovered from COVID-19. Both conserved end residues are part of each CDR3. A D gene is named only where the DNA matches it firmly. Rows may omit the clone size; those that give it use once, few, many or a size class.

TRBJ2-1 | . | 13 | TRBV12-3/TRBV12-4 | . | CASSLGATTEQFF | TGTGCCAGCAGTCTAGGGGCGACTACTGAGCAGTTCTTC
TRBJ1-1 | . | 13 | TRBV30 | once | CAWSVGEGVRAFF | TGTGCCTGGAGTGTAGGGGAGGGTGTGCGGGCTTTCTTT
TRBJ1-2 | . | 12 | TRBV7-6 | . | CASSFLGGGYTF | TGTGCCAGCAGCTTTCTTGGAGGTGGCTACACCTTC
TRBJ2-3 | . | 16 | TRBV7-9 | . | CASSLAVGGSTDTQYF | TGTGCCAGCAGCTTAGCGGTCGGGGGTAGCACAGATACGCAGTATTTT
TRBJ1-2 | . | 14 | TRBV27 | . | CASSQRGARYGYTF | TGTGCCAGCAGTCAGCGGGGGGCACGGTATGGCTACACCTTC
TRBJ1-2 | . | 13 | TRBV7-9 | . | CASSSNQAYGYTF | TGTGCCAGCAGCTCAAACCAGGCCTATGGCTACACCTTC
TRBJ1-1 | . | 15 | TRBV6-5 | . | CASSYSRTVNTEAFF | TGTGCCAGCAGTTACTCACGGACAGTAAACACTGAAGCTTTCTTT
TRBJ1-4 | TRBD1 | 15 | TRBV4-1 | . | CASSLRTGGDEKLFF | TGCGCCAGCAGCCTACGGACAGGGGGCGATGAAAAACTGTTTTTT
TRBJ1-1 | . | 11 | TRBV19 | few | CASRRETEAFF | TGTGCCTCCCGGAGAGAAACTGAAGCTTTCTTT
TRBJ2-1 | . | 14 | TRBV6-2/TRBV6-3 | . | CASSIRQRDNEQFF | TGTGCCAGCAGTATCCGACAGAGAGACAATGAGCAGTTCTTC
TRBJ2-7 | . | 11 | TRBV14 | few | CASSQANEQYF | TGTGCCAGCAGCCAAGCTAACGAGCAGTACTTC
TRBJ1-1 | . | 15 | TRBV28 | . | CASCRIGRGGTEAFF | TGTGCCAGCTGCCGCATCGGGCGCGGGGGCACGGAAGCTTTCTTT
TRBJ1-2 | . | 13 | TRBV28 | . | CASSLAGEHGYTF | TGTGCCAGCAGTTTAGCAGGGGAGCATGGCTACACCTTC
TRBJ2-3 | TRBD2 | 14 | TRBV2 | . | CASGEGGGPDTQYF | TGTGCCAGCGGGGAGGGCGGGGGTCCTGATACGCAGTATTTT
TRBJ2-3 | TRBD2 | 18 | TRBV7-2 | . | CASSSLTKLAGEGDTQYF | TGTGCCAGCAGCTCCCTCACCAAACTAGCGGGGGAGGGGGATACGCAGTATTTT
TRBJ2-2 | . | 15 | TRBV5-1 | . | CASSFGDTITGELFF | TGCGCCAGCAGCTTTGGGGACACTATCACCGGGGAGCTGTTTTTT
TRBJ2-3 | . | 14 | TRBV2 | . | CASSLLASTDTQYF | TGTGCCAGCAGCCTACTAGCTAGCACAGATACGCAGTATTTT
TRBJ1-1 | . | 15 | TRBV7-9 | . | CASSLERRMSTEAFF | TGTGCCAGCAGCTTAGAGCGTAGGATGAGCACTGAAGCTTTCTTT
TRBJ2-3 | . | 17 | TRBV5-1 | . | CASSLLPGGPSTDTQYF | TGCGCCAGCAGCCTCCTCCCAGGGGGGCCCAGCACAGATACGCAGTATTTT
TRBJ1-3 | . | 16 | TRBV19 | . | CASSISWGLKRNTIYF | TGTGCCAGTAGTATATCATGGGGCCTTAAGCGCAACACCATATATTTT
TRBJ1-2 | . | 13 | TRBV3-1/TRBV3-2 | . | CASSHGGNYGYTF | TGTGCCAGCAGCCACGGGGGTAACTATGGCTACACCTTC
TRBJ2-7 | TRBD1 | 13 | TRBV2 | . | CASSVYRGEEQYF | TGTGCCAGCAGTGTCTACAGGGGGGAAGAGCAGTACTTC
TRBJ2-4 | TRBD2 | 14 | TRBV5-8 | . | CASSRGSQGNIQYF | TGTGCCAGCAGCCGCGGGAGCCAAGGAAACATTCAGTACTTC
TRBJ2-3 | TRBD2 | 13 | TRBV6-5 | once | CATRLGGGDTQYF | TGTGCCACCCGACTTGGGGGGGGAGATACGCAGTATTTT
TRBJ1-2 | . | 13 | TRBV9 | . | CASSVVGDYGYTF | TGTGCCAGCAGCGTAGTCGGGGACTATGGCTACACCTTC
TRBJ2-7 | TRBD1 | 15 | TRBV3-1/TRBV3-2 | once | CASSTGTGQRYEQYF | TGTGCCAGCAGCACGGGAACGGGACAGAGGTACGAGCAGTACTTC
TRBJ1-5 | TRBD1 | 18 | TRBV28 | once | CASTHRDRDTYSNQPQHF | TGTGCCAGCACTCACCGGGACAGGGATACCTATAGCAATCAGCCCCAGCATTTT
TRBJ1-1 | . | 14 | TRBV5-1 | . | CASSLDRFSTEAFF | TGCGCCAGCAGCCTCGACAGGTTTTCTACTGAAGCTTTCTTT
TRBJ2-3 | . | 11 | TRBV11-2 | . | CASSLAGPQYF | TGTGCCAGCAGCTTGGCAGGCCCGCAGTATTTT
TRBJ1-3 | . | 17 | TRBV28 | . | CASTQGGSGGAGNTIYF | TGTGCCAGCACCCAAGGGGGTTCGGGGGGAGCTGGAAACACCATATATTTT
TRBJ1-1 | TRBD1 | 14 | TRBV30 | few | CAWSVRQGQAEAFF | TGTGCCTGGAGTGTGAGACAGGGGCAAGCTGAAGCTTTCTTT
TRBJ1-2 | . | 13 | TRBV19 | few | CASSTRYRDGYTF | TGTGCCAGTAGTACTCGTTACAGGGATGGCTACACCTTC
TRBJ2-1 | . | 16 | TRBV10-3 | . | CAISRTWEDSYNEQFF | TGTGCCATCAGTAGGACATGGGAGGATTCCTACAATGAGCAGTTCTTC
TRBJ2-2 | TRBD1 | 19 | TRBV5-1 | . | CASSFRSGQGRVGTGELFF | TGCGCCAGCAGCTTCCGATCCGGACAGGGCCGGGTAGGGACCGGGGAGCTGTTTTTT
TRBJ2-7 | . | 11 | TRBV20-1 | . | CSARRLHEQYF | TGCAGTGCTAGGAGATTACACGAGCAGTACTTC
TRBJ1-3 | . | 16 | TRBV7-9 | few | CASSLGTSGSGNTIYF | TGTGCCAGCAGCTTAGGCACTTCAGGTTCTGGAAACACCATATATTTT
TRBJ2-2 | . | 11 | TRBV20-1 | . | CSAGGTGELFF | TGCAGTGCTGGGGGGACCGGGGAGCTGTTTTTT
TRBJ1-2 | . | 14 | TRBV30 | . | CAWTPNTYRYGYTF | TGTGCCTGGACACCGAATACTTATAGATATGGCTACACCTTC
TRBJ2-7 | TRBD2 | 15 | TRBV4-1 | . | CASSHGTSASYEQYF | TGCGCCAGCAGCCACGGGACTAGCGCAAGCTACGAGCAGTACTTC
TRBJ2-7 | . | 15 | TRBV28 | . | CASNPPGGASYEQYF | TGTGCCAGCAACCCCCCTGGCGGGGCTTCCTACGAGCAGTACTTC
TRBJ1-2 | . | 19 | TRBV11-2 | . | CASSLVGWAGAPLGYGYTF | TGTGCCAGCAGCTTAGTGGGTTGGGCAGGGGCCCCCCTCGGCTATGGCTACACCTTC